The TCR beta chain under discussion was sequenced for a study of T cell responses to AZD1222 COVID-19 vaccine. Study overall: Samples with a second dose at about 4 or about 12 weeks were pooled together.

A remark on this clone: Its specificity is not known.

This CDR3 has 13 amino acids. The germline V and J ends were trimmed by 6 bases and 0 bases, with 9 bases remaining between them. The method was immunoSEQ multiplex PCR; TCRdb's version includes in-frame clones alone and lacks a portion of them. The repertoire holds a few hundred thousand clones, with more than 80% as singletons. General study results and limits: Regions 160-218 and 743-854 dominated among vaccine-associated CD4 TCRs spanning spike. There were mostly white British donors and more females than males, and clonal diversity was possibly underestimated. Repertoire collection took place solely once the T cell response had peaked.

The chain has TRBV12-3 or TRBV12-4 and TRBJ2-7; no reliable D call. The sequence was collected from an adult in good health. Material: peripheral blood, obtained on day 0 of AZD1222 vaccination. The CDR3 region is CASRAPSSYEQYF. Written as DNA, the CDR3 is TGTGCCAGCAGGGCACCGAGCTCCTACGAGCAGTACTTC.